Following are 5 T cell receptor beta chains from one sample sequenced in a study of blood T cell repertoires in COVID-19 (TCRdb year 2020). The library was made by the immunoSEQ multiplex PCR assay. Entries here come from immuneACCESS through TCRdb and include only in-frame sequences with V and J called. Some clones fail to appear in such tables; in the studies checked, an unresolved V gene covers under half of the shortfall, and the cause of the remainder is unknown. Recorded for this sample are hundreds of thousands of clones; 86% of them occurred a single time. In total, the top ten clones hold about 1.7% of the sample. The sequencing input was PBMCs or T cells enriched from blood (not recorded which). The receptors were sampled from a man aged 35 to 55 who had recovered from COVID-19.

J is TRBJ2-7 and V is TRBV4-2; 8 bases are a match to TRBD2. Germline values: CDR1 LGHNA, CDR2 YNFKEQ. Trimming cost V 6 bases and J 5 bases; bases outside gene matches: 6. The CDR3 has 13 residues. This chain's CDR3 is CASRLAAGDEQYF. The CDR3 nucleotides are TGTGCCAGCAGACTAGCGGCCGGGGACGAGCAGTACTTC.

CDR3: CASSSGDQPQHF. CDR3 nucleotides: TGTGCCAGCAGCTCTGGAGATCAGCCCCAGCATTTT. This chain joins TRBV6-5 and TRBJ1-5, with D hard to call. The V gene's germline CDR1 is MNHEY and CDR2 SVGAGI. V was pared by 6 bases and J by 5 bases, with 8 bases between. This CDR3 has 12 amino acids.

Ten or more counts support this clone. This chain uses TRBV9 with TRBJ1-4, with TRBD1 matching over 9 bases. Germline V gene data show CDR1 as SGDLS and CDR2 as YYNGEE. The CDR3 runs 14 residues. V was clipped by 0 bases and J by 8 bases; unmatched bases: 2. The CDR3: CASSVGTGEEKLFF. For the CDR3, the DNA is TGTGCCAGCAGCGTAGGGACAGGGGAAGAAAAACTGTTTTTT.

Regarding this clone: The junction shows a germline mismatch at one end, possibly a read error. This sample also contains other DNA sequences that code for the same CDR3. V usage is TRBV3-1 (or the pseudogene TRBV3-2) and J usage is TRBJ2-1; 7 bases fit TRBD2. The germline CDR1 and CDR2 sequences are LGHDT and YNNKEL (reference sequence). This CDR3 region has 15 residues. CDR3 nucleotide sequence: TGCGCCAGCAGCACCGCGGGAGTTTGGGACAATGAGCAGTTCTTC. Translated, it gives CASSTAGVWDNEQFF.

This clone has only one observation. The chain uses TRBV9 and TRBJ2-1, with 10 bases identical to TRBD1. The ends lost 0 bases at V and 7 bases at J; junction bases unmatched: 7. Germline V gene sequence: CDR1 SGDLS, CDR2 YYNGEE. The CDR3 sequence is 16 residues long. The CDR3 coding sequence is TGTGCCAGCAGCGTAGGATTGGGGACAGGGGAGAATGAGCAGTTCTTC. This codes for CASSVGLGTGENEQFF.